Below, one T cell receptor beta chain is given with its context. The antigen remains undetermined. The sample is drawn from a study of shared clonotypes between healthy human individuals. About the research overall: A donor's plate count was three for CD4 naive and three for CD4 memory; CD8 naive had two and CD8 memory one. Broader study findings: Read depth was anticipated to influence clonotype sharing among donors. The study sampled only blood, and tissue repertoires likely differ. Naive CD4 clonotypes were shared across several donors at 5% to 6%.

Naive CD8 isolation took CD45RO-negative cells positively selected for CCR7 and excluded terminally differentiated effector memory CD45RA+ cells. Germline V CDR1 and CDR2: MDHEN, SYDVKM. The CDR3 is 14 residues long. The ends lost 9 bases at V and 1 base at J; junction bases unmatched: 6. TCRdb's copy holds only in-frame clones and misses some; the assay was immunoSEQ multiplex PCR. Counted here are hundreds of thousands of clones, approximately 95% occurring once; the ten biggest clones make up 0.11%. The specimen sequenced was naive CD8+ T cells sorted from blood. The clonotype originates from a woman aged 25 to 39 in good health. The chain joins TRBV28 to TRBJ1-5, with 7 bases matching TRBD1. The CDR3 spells CASTGVGSNQPQHF. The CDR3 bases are TGTGCCAGTACAGGGGTAGGCAGCAATCAGCCCCAGCATTTT.